Each of the 13 T cell receptor beta chains below was sequenced from the same sample in a study of blood T cells in healthy people across ages. The second PCR ran about 6 to 12 cycles with a sample-barcoded 5' primer and J-beta primers. TCRdb itself ran the 5' RACE reads through MiXCR, one entry per CDR3 protein. The profile covers hundreds of thousands of distinct CDR3 sequences, with over 40% appearing a single time and roughly 12% taken by the ten largest. The sample was blood. The receptors come from a woman of 80 years or more in good health.

V and J are TRBV20-1 and TRBJ2-1; possible D gene TRBD2, 7 bases. Germline CDR1 is DFQATT and CDR2 is SNEGSKA (reference sequence). V lost 3 bases to trimming and J lost 7 bases, with 13 bases between them. The CDR3 is 13 residues long. The CDR3 sequence: CSASRGAENEQFF. CDR3 nucleotides: TGCAGTGCTAGTCGGGGGGCAGAGAATGAGCAGTTCTTC.

The chain employs TRBV5-6 and TRBJ2-4, with TRBD2 identical over 13 bases. The last part of the DNA fits TRBJ2-7 better; the J call may be wrong. From germline, CDR1 is SGHDT and CDR2 YYEEEE. CDR3 length: 15 residues. The DNA for the CDR3 is TGTGCCAGCAAACGACTAGCGGGGGGAACCTACGAGCAGTACTTC. Its translation: CASKRLAGGTYEQYF.

This clonotype was counted only a few times. Being one base from a much bigger clone, this may be a read error. The chain couples TRBV6-6 to TRBJ1-5; the D is unclear. Trimming took off 6 bases at V and 0 bases at J, with 6 bases between the two ends. Germline V gene lookup returns CDR1 MNHNY and CDR2 SVGAGI (reference sequence). There are 13 residues in the CDR3. This chain's CDR3 is CASRCSSNQPQHF. The CDR3 coding sequence is TGTGCCAGCAGGTGCAGTAGCAATCAGCCCCAGCATTTT.

The chain uses TRBV28 and TRBJ1-4; D ambiguous. The germline V gene encodes CDR1 MDHEN and CDR2 SYDVKM. The CDR3 consists of 16 residues. V shed 3 bases and J shed 2 bases, with 13 bases lying between them. CDR3: CASSFGSRTTNEKLFF. The CDR3 region has the DNA TGTGCCAGCAGTTTTGGTTCACGGACCACTAATGAAAAACTGTTTTTT.

This clonotype was counted at least ten times. This rearrangement joins TRBV5-1 to TRBJ2-1, with TRBD2 identical over 8 bases. The CDR3 is made up of 15 amino acids. V trimming: 1 base; J trimming: 10 bases; junction bases outside the gene matches: 10. Germline values: CDR1 SGHRS, CDR2 YFSETQ. CDR3 protein: CASSLNSGTIQEQFF. In nucleotides, the CDR3 is TGCGCCAGCAGCTTGAATAGCGGGACTATACAGGAGCAGTTCTTC.

This chain links TRBV6-6 with TRBJ1-6; 12 nucleotides line up with TRBD1. This CDR3 contains 15 residues. J lost 10 bases, V lost 6 bases, and 7 bases had no gene match. The V gene's germline CDR1 is MNHNY and CDR2 SVGAGI (reference sequence). The CDR3 nucleotides read TGTGCCAGCAGGGGGACAGGGGGCTTCCGGTCACCCCTCCACTTT. The encoded protein is CASRGTGGFRSPLHF.

A few counts support this clonotype. This chain connects TRBV3-1 to TRBJ1-2, with TRBD1 matching 9 bases. CDR1 and CDR2 (germline): LGHDT, YNNKEL (reference sequence). CDR3 length: 17 amino acids. V dropped 5 bases and J dropped 5; count of bases not matched to a gene: 15. CDR3 protein: CASSSPGQGILSYGYTF. The CDR3 coding sequence is TGTGCCAGCAGCTCTCCGGGACAGGGCATTTTGAGTTATGGCTACACCTTC.

As for this clonotype: Its ends do not fully match the called genes, so a read error is possible. This rearrangement joins TRBV6-1 to TRBJ2-6; TRBD1 might be the D (7 bases). The CDR3 covers 18 residues. Germline V CDR1 and CDR2: MNHNS, SASEGT. The CDR3 bases are TGTGCCAGCAGACTAAGGGACAGTTCTCTGGGCGGGGCCAGCGTCCTGACTTTC. Protein: CASRLRDSSLGGASVLTF.

On this clonotype itself: Possible read error: a much larger clone is one base away. The chain has TRBV9 and TRBJ2-3; 7 bases line up with TRBD1. CDR1 SGDLS and CDR2 YYNGEE come from the germline V gene. The length of the CDR3 is 17 residues. CDR3 loop: CVSSTEGGRRSTDTQYF. CDR3 nucleotides: TGTGTCAGCAGCACCGAAGGGGGCCGGCGAAGCACAGATACGCAGTATTTT. Combining the CDR3 with reference TRBV9 and TRBJ2-3 gives the whole variable domain DSGVTQTPKHLITATGQRVTLRCSPRSGDLSVYWYQQSLDQGLQFLIQYYNGEERAKGNILERFSAQQFPDLHSELNLSSLELGDSALYFCVSSTEGGRRSTDTQYFGPGTRLTVL.

This clonotype was recorded many times. The genes are TRBV18 and TRBJ2-7; the D gene is possibly TRBD1 (6 bases). The CDR3 length is 15 residues. Trimming shortened V by 3 bases and J by 6 bases, and 18 bases separated the two germline ends. Germline CDR1 and CDR2: KGHSH and LQKENI. As DNA, the CDR3 is TGTGCCAGCTCACCCCAAACGACAGGTCCGGGCGAGCAGTACTTC. This codes for CASSPQTTGPGEQYF.

This rearrangement joins TRBV5-1 to TRBJ2-3, with D perhaps TRBD1 (5 bases). CDR1 is SGHRS and CDR2 is YFSETQ in the germline V gene. The V gene lost 8 bases and the J gene lost 3 bases, with 16 bases spanning the gap. The CDR3 totals 14 residues. CDR3 loop: CASSLETVTDTQYF. CDR3 bases: TGCGCCAGTAGCCTAGAGACAGTTACAGATACGCAGTATTTT.

This clonotype has only a few counts. CDR3 residues: CASSLSSTENYGYTF. As DNA, the CDR3 is TGTGCCAGCTCACTGTCGTCGACGGAGAACTATGGCTACACCTTC. The chain recombines TRBV18 with TRBJ1-2; D is undetermined. Germline CDR1 and CDR2: KGHSH and LQKENI. The CDR3 has 15 residues. V lost 4 bases and J 2 bases, leaving 14 bases between the germline ends.

This clonotype was seen many times. CDR3 coding DNA: TGTGCCAGCAGCTCCGGGACAGCCACAGATACGCAGTATTTT. It translates to CASSSGTATDTQYF. The chain carries TRBV11-3 and TRBJ2-3; 7 bases are a match to TRBD1. The CDR3 covers 14 residues. Germline CDR1 is SGHNT and CDR2 is YENEEA. V shed 4 bases, J shed 2 bases, and the junction held 3 bases outside the gene matches.